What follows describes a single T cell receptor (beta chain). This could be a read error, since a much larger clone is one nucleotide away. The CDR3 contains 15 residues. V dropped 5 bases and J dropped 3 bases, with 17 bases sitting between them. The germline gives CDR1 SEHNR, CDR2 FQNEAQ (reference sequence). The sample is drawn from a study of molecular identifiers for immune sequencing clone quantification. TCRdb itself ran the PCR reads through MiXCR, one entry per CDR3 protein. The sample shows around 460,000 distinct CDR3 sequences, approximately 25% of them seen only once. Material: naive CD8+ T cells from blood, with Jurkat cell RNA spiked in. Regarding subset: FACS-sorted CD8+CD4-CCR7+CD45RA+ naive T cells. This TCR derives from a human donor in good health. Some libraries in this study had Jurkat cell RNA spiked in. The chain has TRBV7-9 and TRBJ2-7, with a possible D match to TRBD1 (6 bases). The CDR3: CASSGLGHPRYEQYF. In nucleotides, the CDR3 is TGTGCCAGCAGCGGATTGGGACACCCTCGCTACGAGCAGTACTTC.